In its sample, the clone carrying this T cell receptor beta chain was seen a few times. The V and J ends lost 3 bases and 1 base, in that order; junction bases with no gene match: 12. The CDR3 runs to 19 residues. Germline CDR1 SGHRS, CDR2 YFSETQ. Preparation of the TCRbeta library used unique molecular identifiers. MiXCR, applied by TCRdb to the PCR reads, yields one record per CDR3 protein. This table has around 600,000 distinct CDR3 sequences, 15% to 20% appearing once. These data belong to a study of T-cell reconstitution after alpha-beta-depleted transplantation in children. The chain has TRBV5-1 and TRBJ1-6; TRBD1 aligns across 8 bases. The starting material was PBMCs from the stem cell graft donor, obtained from the stem cell graft. The receptor was derived from a human donor who donated a stem cell graft to a child with acute myeloid leukemia. CDR3 protein: CASSSRGRSTSSYNSPLHF. In nucleotides, the CDR3 is TGCGCCAGCAGCTCCAGGGGGCGTTCCACTTCGTCCTATAATTCACCCCTCCACTTT.